The clone carrying this TCR beta chain was counted ten times or more. Antigen: not known. This sample was included in a study of response to subunit inactivated influenza vaccine. From the RT-PCR reads, TCRdb called clonotypes with MiXCR, one entry per CDR3 protein. There are 200,000 to 300,000 distinct CDR3 sequences in the sample; 10% to 15% occur only once, and 7.8% lies in the top ten. The V end lost 0 bases, the J end lost 0 bases, and 6 bases lay between the germline ends. The CDR3 runs to 15 residues. Points from the study as a whole: After each seasonal influenza vaccination, few new T cells are recruited, the authors suggested.

The sequences come from non-naive T cells sorted from PBMCs, collected about 14 days before vaccination. The chain employs TRBV12-3 or TRBV12-4 and TRBJ2-1; D remains unclear. The origin of this receptor is a man in his fifties or sixties who received an inactivated influenza vaccine. The CDR3 protein is CASSLALISYNEQFF. The CDR3 nucleotides are TGTGCCAGCAGTTTAGCACTGATCTCCTACAATGAGCAGTTCTTC.